This T cell receptor beta chain was recorded in a study of cytomegalovirus exposure and HLA in healthy donors. Study conclusions and caveats: Sequencing depth roughly uniform across donors was assumed in presence/absence analyses.

This PCR relied on a set of 60 Vbeta primers and 13 Jbeta primers. TCRdb keeps only in-frame clones here, not all; method: immunoSEQ multiplex PCR. The sample has over 150,000 clones; over 60% are singletons. As concerns this clone: Its antigen is not known.

The TCR was taken from a woman between 25 and 40 years old in good health and CMV-seronegative. The specimen was PBMCs.

The CDR3, as DNA: TGTGCCAGCAGTTCCGGGGAGAGCTCCTACAATGAGCAGTTCTTC. Translating gives CASSSGESSYNEQFF. The chain uses TRBV27 and TRBJ2-1; perhaps TRBD2 as D (5 bases). Trimming cost V 4 bases and J 0 bases, with 10 bases left between them. Germline CDR1 is MNHEY and CDR2 is SMNVEV (reference sequence). CDR3 length equals 15 residues.